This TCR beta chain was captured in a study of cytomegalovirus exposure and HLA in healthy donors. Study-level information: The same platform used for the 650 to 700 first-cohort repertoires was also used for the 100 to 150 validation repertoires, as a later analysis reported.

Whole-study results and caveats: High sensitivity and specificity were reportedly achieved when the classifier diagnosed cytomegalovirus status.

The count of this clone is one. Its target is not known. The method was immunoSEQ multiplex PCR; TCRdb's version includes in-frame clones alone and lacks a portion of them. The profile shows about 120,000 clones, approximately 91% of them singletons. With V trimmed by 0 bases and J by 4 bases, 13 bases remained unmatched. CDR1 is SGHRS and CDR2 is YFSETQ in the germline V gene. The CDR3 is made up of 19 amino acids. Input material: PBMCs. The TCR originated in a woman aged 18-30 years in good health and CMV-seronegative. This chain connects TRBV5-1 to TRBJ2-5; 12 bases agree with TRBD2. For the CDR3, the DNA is TGCGCCAGCAGCTTGGGGCGGAAGAACCCGGGACTAGCGGGAGAGACCCAGTACTTC. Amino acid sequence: CASSLGRKNPGLAGETQYF. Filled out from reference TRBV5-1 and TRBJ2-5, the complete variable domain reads KAGVTQTPRYLIKTRGQQVTLSCSPISGHRSVSWYQQTPGQGLQFLFEYFSETQRNKGNFPGRFSGRQFSNSRSEMNVSTLELGDSALYLCASSLGRKNPGLAGETQYFGPGTRLLVL.